Included here is one T cell receptor (beta chain) sequence, with context. Germline V gives CDR1 SGHKS, CDR2 YYEKEE (reference sequence). This CDR3 is 15 amino acids long. V shed 0 bases and J shed 6 bases, with 12 bases lying between them. Participants were aged about 18 to 90 years, lived in around 22 US areas, and enrolled virtually. Recovered Cohort 3 donors showed two negative PCRs, clearance, or symptom resolution. The data belong to a study of blood T cell repertoires in COVID-19. Study as a whole: Donors in the United States, Italy and Spain gave samples during acute or convalescent COVID-19. Sample material is recorded as cDNA or gDNA derived from T cells, B-cell-depleted T cells, or PBMCs.

Assay used: immunoSEQ multiplex PCR; TCRdb lists only in-frame clones, some missing. Of roughly 500,000 clones in the sample, roughly 88% were seen once. The clonotype was recovered from a woman aged 40 to 55 who had recovered from COVID-19. The chain is built from TRBV5-5 and TRBJ1-4; D gene unclear. Sequenced input: PBMCs or T cells enriched from blood (not recorded which). The CDR3: CASSLGAGRDEKLFF. In nucleotides, the CDR3 is TGTGCCAGCAGCTTGGGGGCCGGGAGGGATGAAAAACTGTTTTTT.